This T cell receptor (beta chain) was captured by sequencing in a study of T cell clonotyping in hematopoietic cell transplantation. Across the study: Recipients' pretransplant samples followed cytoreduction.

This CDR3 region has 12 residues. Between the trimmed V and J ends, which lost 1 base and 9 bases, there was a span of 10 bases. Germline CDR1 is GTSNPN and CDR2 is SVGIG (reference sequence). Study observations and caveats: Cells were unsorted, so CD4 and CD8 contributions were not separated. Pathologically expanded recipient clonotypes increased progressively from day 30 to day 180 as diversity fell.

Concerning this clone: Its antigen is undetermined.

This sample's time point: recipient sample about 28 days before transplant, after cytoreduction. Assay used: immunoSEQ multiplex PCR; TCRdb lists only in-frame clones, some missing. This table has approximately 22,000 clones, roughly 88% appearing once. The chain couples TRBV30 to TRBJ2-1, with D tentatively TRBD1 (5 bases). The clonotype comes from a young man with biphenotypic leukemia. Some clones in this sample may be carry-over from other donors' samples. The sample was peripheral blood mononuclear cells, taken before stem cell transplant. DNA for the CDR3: TGTGCCTGGAGTGACAGGTTCGTTGAGCAGTTCTTC. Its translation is CAWSDRFVEQFF. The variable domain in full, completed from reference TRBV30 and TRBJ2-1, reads SQTIHQWPATLVQPVGSPLSLECTVEGTSNPNLYWYRQAAGRGLQLLFYSVGIGQISSEVPQNLSASRPQDRQFILSSKKLLLSDSGFYLCAWSDRFVEQFFGPGTRLTVL.